The 23 T cell receptor beta chains below were found in one sample sequenced in a study of T cell responses to AZD1222 COVID-19 vaccine. Measured with immunoSEQ multiplex PCR; TCRdb has only the in-frame clones, and not every one. This table holds 100,000 to 140,000 clones, over 80% found once. The input for sequencing was peripheral blood, taken 28 days after the second AZD1222 dose. These receptor sequences come from an adult who received the AZD1222 COVID-19 vaccine.

V usage is TRBV2 and J usage is TRBJ2-7; D is uncertain. This CDR3 has 12 amino acids. Germline V gene sequence: CDR1 SNHLY, CDR2 FYNNEI. The V end was cut by 5 bases, the J end by 3 bases, with 8 bases between. The CDR3 spells CASSKNIYEQYF. The CDR3 nucleotides are TGTGCCAGCAGTAAAAACATCTACGAGCAGTACTTC.

The chain has TRBV19 and TRBJ2-7; 9 nucleotides match TRBD1. Germline CDR1 is LNHDA and CDR2 is SQIVND (reference sequence). V dropped 6 bases and J dropped 1; count of bases not matched to a gene: 7. This CDR3 has 15 amino acids. CDR3 in DNA: TGTGCCAGTAGCCGCCAGACAGGGGGGTCCTACGAGCAGTACTTC. This codes for CASSRQTGGSYEQYF.

The V call is TRBV27, the J call TRBJ2-3; the match to TRBD2 covers 10 bases. Germline V lookup: CDR1 MNHEY, CDR2 SMNVEV (reference sequence). The V segment lost 3 bases and the J segment 6 bases; nucleotides outside the gene matches: 6. The CDR3 has 15 amino acids. CDR3 bases: TGTGCCAGCAGTTTCCAGCGGGGGGGCTCGGATACGCAGTATTTT. It translates to CASSFQRGGSDTQYF.

The chain carries TRBV11-2 and TRBJ2-7, with a tentative D call TRBD2 (5 bases). CDR3 size: 15 residues. V lost 3 bases and J 4 bases, leaving 16 bases between the germline ends. CDR1 and CDR2 (germline): SGHAT, FQNNGV. This chain's CDR3 is CASSFSGSGFYEQYF. CDR3 in DNA: TGTGCCAGCAGCTTTAGTGGTTCGGGGTTTTACGAGCAGTACTTC.

This chain links TRBV5-1 with TRBJ1-1; no definite D call. This CDR3 is 14 amino acids long. Trimming removed 4 bases from V and 8 bases from J, with 18 bases in between. Germline loops: CDR1 SGHRS, CDR2 YFSETQ. The CDR3 spells CASSPEPTDWEAFF. DNA for the CDR3: TGCGCCAGCAGCCCGGAACCTACAGACTGGGAAGCTTTCTTT.

This chain joins TRBV5-1 and TRBJ1-3; D might be TRBD1 (5 bases). CDR1 is SGHRS, CDR2 YFSETQ, per germline. This CDR3 has 15 amino acids. The germline V and J ends were trimmed by 4 bases and 0 bases, with 11 bases remaining between them. The CDR3 nucleotides are TGCGCCAGCAGCACAGGACGGTACTCTGGAAACACCATATATTTT. Amino acid sequence: CASSTGRYSGNTIYF. The variable domain in full, completed from reference TRBV5-1 and TRBJ1-3, reads KAGVTQTPRYLIKTRGQQVTLSCSPISGHRSVSWYQQTPGQGLQFLFEYFSETQRNKGNFPGRFSGRQFSNSRSEMNVSTLELGDSALYLCASSTGRYSGNTIYFGEGSWLTVV.

The chain links TRBV5-4 to TRBJ2-3, with D maybe TRBD2 (6 bases). The germline V gene encodes CDR1 SGHNT and CDR2 YYREEE (reference sequence). The CDR3 is 15 amino acids. Trimming removed 1 base from V and 3 bases from J, with 12 bases in between. CDR3 sequence (DNA): TGTGCCAGCAGCTTGAAGCGGCGGGGAACAGATACGCAGTATTTT. Translating gives CASSLKRRGTDTQYF.

This clone was seen just once. This chain links TRBV5-4 with TRBJ2-7; 11 bases map to TRBD2. V trimming: 4 bases; J trimming: 2 bases; junction bases outside the gene matches: 5. Germline loops: CDR1 SGHNT, CDR2 YYREEE (reference sequence). The CDR3 runs to 15 residues. In DNA, the CDR3 is TGTGCCAGCAGCCAAGGGACTAGCGGAACCTACGAGCAGTACTTC. Translation gives CASSQGTSGTYEQYF.

J is TRBJ2-7 and V is TRBV29-1; D is undetermined. The CDR3 runs 15 residues. V lost 4 bases and J 1 base, leaving 17 bases between the germline ends. Germline V gives CDR1 SQVTM, CDR2 ANQGSEA. This chain's CDR3 is CSVGGSFDASYEQYF. In nucleotides, the CDR3 is TGCAGCGTTGGAGGATCGTTCGACGCTTCCTACGAGCAGTACTTC.

The genes are TRBV5-1 and TRBJ1-3; D uncertain. Trimming stripped 0 bases from V and 0 bases from J, with 4 bases between. This CDR3 region has 14 residues. The germline gives CDR1 SGHRS, CDR2 YFSETQ. DNA of the CDR3: TGCGCCAGCAGCTTGGCAGCCTCTGGAAACACCATATATTTT. It yields the protein CASSLAASGNTIYF. Together with reference TRBV5-1 and TRBJ1-3, the CDR3 gives the full variable domain: KAGVTQTPRYLIKTRGQQVTLSCSPISGHRSVSWYQQTPGQGLQFLFEYFSETQRNKGNFPGRFSGRQFSNSRSEMNVSTLELGDSALYLCASSLAASGNTIYFGEGSWLTVV.

The V gene is TRBV10-1, the J gene TRBJ2-1, with TRBD1 identical over 8 bases. There are 19 residues in the CDR3. CDR1 and CDR2 (germline): WNHNN, SYGVQD (reference sequence). Trimming cost V 1 base and J 0 bases; bases outside gene matches: 11. CDR3 residues: CASSELAGGETSSYNEQFF. In DNA, the CDR3 is TGCGCCAGCAGTGAGTTAGCAGGGGGCGAAACCAGCTCCTACAATGAGCAGTTCTTC.

The chain has TRBV24-1 and TRBJ2-1; 9 bases fit TRBD2. J was trimmed by 4 bases and V by 3 bases; bases with no gene match: 6. The length of the CDR3 is 16 residues. Looked up from germline, CDR1 is KGHDR and CDR2 is SFDVKD. The CDR3 DNA reads as TGTGCCACCAGTGATGCGACTAGCGGAGCTTACAATGAGCAGTTCTTC. Encoded protein: CATSDATSGAYNEQFF.

This chain connects TRBV2 to TRBJ1-6, with D possibly being TRBD1 (6 bases). Germline CDR1 and CDR2: SNHLY and FYNNEI. The CDR3 spans 14 residues. V gave up 6 bases and J gave up 4 bases, with 10 bases separating them. CDR3 in DNA: TGTGCCAGCAGGTTACAGGGATATAATTCACCCCTCCACTTT. This translates into CASRLQGYNSPLHF.

The chain joins TRBV28 to TRBJ1-4, with a weak D call TRBD1 (5 bases). This CDR3 spans 13 amino acids. Germline loops: CDR1 MDHEN, CDR2 SYDVKM. The V gene lost 3 bases and the J gene lost 7 bases, with 9 bases spanning the gap. This chain's CDR3 is CASSLWGGEKLFF. The DNA of the CDR3 is TGTGCCAGCAGTTTGTGGGGGGGTGAAAAACTGTTTTTT.

J is TRBJ1-3 and V is TRBV15; D is unresolved. Germline values: CDR1 LNHNV, CDR2 YYDKDF (reference sequence). This CDR3 spans 14 amino acids. Deletions cut 3 bases from V and 2 bases from J, with 8 bases between. The CDR3 protein is CATSRGGPGNTIYF. The CDR3 DNA follows: TGTGCCACCAGCAGGGGAGGTCCTGGAAACACCATATATTTT. Full variable domain (outside the CDR3, taken from reference TRBV15 and TRBJ1-3): DAMVIQNPRYQVTQFGKPVTLSCSQTLNHNVMYWYQQKSSQAPKLLFHYYDKDFNNEADTPDNFQSRRPNTSFCFLDIRSPGLGDTAMYLCATSRGGPGNTIYFGEGSWLTVV.

This chain connects TRBV5-1 to TRBJ2-3; D may correspond to TRBD1 or TRBD2 (5 bases each). Germline lookup yields CDR1 SGHRS and CDR2 YFSETQ. This CDR3 spans 16 amino acids. Trimming pared 0 bases from V and 3 bases from J, leaving 14 bases between. DNA for the CDR3: TGCGCCAGCAGCTTGGGCTCCTCCGAGGGGACAGATACGCAGTATTTT. This sequence encodes CASSLGSSEGTDTQYF.

The V gene is TRBV6-5, the J gene TRBJ2-7, with D possibly being TRBD1 (6 bases). The germline V and J ends were trimmed by 0 bases and 4 bases, with 10 bases remaining between them. Germline V gene sequence: CDR1 MNHEY, CDR2 SVGAGI. CDR3 length equals 14 residues. CDR3 residues: CASSYSGTMYEQYF. As DNA, the CDR3 is TGTGCCAGCAGTTACTCGGGGACAATGTACGAGCAGTACTTC.

The CDR3 DNA is TGCGCCAGCAGCCAAGACGGGACCCACAATGAGCAGTTCTTC. Its translation: CASSQDGTHNEQFF. The chain joins TRBV4-1 to TRBJ2-1; D might be TRBD1 or TRBD2, each matching 5 bases. The CDR3 runs to 14 residues. V lost 0 bases and J lost 5, with 8 bases in between. The germline gives CDR1 MGHRA, CDR2 YSYEKL.

CDR3 region: CASSRLTGGQPQHF. In DNA form, the CDR3 reads TGCGCCAGCAGCCGCTTGACAGGGGGACAGCCCCAGCATTTT. The chain has TRBV4-1 and TRBJ1-5, with 9 bases fitting TRBD1. The germline V gene encodes CDR1 MGHRA and CDR2 YSYEKL. The trim removed 4 bases at V and 7 bases at J, leaving 5 bases unmatched. The CDR3 is 14 residues long.

The V and J genes are TRBV15 and TRBJ2-7; D not resolved. Germline-derived CDR1 and CDR2 are LNHNV and YYDKDF (reference sequence). With 1 base removed from V and 6 bases from J, the gap between germline ends came to 16 bases. The length of the CDR3 is 15 residues. The CDR3 region is CATSRVGRMGTEQYF. Written as DNA, the CDR3 is TGTGCCACCAGCAGAGTAGGGCGGATGGGTACCGAGCAGTACTTC.

The chain recombines TRBV3-1 (or the pseudogene TRBV3-2) with TRBJ2-1, with a possible D match to TRBD2 (5 bases). Germline loops: CDR1 LGHDT, CDR2 YNNKEL (reference sequence). Trimming pared 0 bases from V and 7 bases from J, leaving 13 bases between. The CDR3 sequence is 15 residues long. The CDR3 DNA follows: TGTGCCAGCAGCCAAGATCGGTCGGGGTTGAATGAGCAGTTCTTC. Amino acids: CASSQDRSGLNEQFF.

The chain joins TRBV6-5 to TRBJ1-5, with D uncertain. The CDR3 extends over 11 amino acids. Deletions cut 4 bases from V and 4 bases from J, with 2 bases between. In germline, CDR1 is MNHEY, CDR2 SVGAGI. The CDR3 loop reads CASSSNQPQHF. The CDR3 DNA sequence: TGTGCCAGCAGTTCAAATCAGCCCCAGCATTTT.

The V call is TRBV7-2, the J call TRBJ1-5; a weak D match, TRBD1 (5 bases). Trimming removed 5 bases at V and 6 bases at J, with 14 bases between. The CDR3 loop spans 14 amino acids. Germline CDR1 reads SGHTA; CDR2 reads FQGNSA. This CDR3 reads CASSRDSSPQPQHF. CDR3 sequence (DNA): TGTGCCAGCAGCAGAGACAGTTCTCCTCAGCCCCAGCATTTT.